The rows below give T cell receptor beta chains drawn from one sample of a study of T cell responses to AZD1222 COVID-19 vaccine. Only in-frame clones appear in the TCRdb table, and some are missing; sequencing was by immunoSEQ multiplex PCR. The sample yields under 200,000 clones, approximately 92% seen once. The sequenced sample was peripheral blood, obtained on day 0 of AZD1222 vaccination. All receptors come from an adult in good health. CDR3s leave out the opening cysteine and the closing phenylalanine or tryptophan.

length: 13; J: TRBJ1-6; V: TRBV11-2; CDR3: ASSRGGPYNSPLH
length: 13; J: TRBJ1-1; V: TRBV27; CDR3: ASSPRQGLNTEAF
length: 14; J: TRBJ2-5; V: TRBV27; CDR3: ASSLRLAGTQETQY
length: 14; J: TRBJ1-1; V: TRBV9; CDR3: ASSVLGQALNTEAF
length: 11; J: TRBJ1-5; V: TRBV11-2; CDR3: ASSLQEYQPQH
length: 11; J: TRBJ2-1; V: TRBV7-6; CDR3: ASSLYSYNEQF
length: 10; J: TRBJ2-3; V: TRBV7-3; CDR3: ASSRGRDTQY
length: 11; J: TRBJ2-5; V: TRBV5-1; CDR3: ASSQGQGETQY
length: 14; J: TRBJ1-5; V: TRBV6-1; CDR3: ASSESRAHRNQPQH
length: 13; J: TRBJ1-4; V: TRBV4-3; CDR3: ASSQEGTGVEKLF
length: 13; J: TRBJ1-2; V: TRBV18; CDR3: ASSPPTGSGYGYT
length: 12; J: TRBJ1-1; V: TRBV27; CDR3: ASSFNRQGTEAF
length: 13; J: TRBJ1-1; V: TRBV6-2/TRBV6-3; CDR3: ASSSPGGVYTEAF
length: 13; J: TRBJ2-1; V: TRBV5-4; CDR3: ASSLAGTGYNEQF
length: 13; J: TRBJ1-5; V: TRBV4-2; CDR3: ASSQDGTGNQPQH
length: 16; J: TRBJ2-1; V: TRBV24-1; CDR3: ATSDFGPSTGLYNEQF
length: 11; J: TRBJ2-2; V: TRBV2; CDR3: ASVTRHTGELF
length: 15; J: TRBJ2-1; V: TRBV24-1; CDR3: ATSAASGGSSYNEQF
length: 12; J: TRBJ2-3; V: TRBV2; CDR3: ASSPRRPTDTQY
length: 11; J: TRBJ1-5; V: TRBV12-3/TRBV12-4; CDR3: ASSIGGGQPQH
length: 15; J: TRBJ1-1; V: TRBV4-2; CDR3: ASSQDYLRGEDTEAF
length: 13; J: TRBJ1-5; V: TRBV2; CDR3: ASSEARASNQPQH
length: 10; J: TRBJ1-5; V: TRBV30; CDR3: AWSQGNQPQH
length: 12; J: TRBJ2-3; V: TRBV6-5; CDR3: ASKTSGGTDTQY
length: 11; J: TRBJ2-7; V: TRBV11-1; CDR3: ASSLAPAYEQY
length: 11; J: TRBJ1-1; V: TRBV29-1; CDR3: SVEGVGGTEAF
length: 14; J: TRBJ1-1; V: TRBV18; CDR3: ASSPWGQGRLTEAF
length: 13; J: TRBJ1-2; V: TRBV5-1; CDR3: ASSGSAGVNYGYT
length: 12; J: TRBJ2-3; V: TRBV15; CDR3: ATRQRGGLDTQY
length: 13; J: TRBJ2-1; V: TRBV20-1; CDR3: SASGPGPFSDEQF
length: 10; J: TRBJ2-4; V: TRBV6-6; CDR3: ASSLQGGRLR
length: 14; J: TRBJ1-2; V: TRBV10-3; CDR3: AISDPGTADSYGYT
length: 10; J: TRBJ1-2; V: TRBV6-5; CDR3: ASRGRVLGYT
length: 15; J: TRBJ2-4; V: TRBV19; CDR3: ASSIGWDYLDGNIQY
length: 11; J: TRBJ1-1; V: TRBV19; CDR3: ASSIGNRAEAF
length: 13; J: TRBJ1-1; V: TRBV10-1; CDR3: ASSEFEGQGTEAF
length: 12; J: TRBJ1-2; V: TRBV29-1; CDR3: SVEGGTGNYGYT
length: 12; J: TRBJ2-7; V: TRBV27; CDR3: ASTRGTRLGEQY
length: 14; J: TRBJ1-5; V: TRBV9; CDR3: ASSVVRQGGYQPQH
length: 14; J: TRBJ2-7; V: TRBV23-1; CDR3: ASSSQKTVFTYEQY
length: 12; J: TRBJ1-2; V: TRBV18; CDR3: ASSQQGGQHGYT
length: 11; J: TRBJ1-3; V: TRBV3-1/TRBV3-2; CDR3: ASSTVVGNTIY
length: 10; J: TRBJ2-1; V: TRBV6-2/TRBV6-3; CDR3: ASSYLGQGTF
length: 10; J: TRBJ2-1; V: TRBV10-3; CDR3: ASRGHFNEQF
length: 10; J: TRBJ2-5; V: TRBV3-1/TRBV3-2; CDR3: ASSQVTETQY
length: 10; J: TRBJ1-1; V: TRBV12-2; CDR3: ARRASGTEAF
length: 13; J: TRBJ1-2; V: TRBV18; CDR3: ASSPVQPTNYGYT
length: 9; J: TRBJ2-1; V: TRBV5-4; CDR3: ASSFINEQF
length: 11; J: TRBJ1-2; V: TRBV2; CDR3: ASSAWERDGYT
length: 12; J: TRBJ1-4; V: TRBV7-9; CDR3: ASSRQGTNEKLF
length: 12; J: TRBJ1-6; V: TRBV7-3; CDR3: ASSPGQAGSPLH
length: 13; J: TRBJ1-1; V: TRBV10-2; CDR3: AIRSGGVENTEAF
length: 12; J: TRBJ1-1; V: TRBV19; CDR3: ASSILFQNTEAF
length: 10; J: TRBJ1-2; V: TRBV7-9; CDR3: ASSTGTFGYT
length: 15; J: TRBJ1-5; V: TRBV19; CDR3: ASNPRQLLLGNQPQH